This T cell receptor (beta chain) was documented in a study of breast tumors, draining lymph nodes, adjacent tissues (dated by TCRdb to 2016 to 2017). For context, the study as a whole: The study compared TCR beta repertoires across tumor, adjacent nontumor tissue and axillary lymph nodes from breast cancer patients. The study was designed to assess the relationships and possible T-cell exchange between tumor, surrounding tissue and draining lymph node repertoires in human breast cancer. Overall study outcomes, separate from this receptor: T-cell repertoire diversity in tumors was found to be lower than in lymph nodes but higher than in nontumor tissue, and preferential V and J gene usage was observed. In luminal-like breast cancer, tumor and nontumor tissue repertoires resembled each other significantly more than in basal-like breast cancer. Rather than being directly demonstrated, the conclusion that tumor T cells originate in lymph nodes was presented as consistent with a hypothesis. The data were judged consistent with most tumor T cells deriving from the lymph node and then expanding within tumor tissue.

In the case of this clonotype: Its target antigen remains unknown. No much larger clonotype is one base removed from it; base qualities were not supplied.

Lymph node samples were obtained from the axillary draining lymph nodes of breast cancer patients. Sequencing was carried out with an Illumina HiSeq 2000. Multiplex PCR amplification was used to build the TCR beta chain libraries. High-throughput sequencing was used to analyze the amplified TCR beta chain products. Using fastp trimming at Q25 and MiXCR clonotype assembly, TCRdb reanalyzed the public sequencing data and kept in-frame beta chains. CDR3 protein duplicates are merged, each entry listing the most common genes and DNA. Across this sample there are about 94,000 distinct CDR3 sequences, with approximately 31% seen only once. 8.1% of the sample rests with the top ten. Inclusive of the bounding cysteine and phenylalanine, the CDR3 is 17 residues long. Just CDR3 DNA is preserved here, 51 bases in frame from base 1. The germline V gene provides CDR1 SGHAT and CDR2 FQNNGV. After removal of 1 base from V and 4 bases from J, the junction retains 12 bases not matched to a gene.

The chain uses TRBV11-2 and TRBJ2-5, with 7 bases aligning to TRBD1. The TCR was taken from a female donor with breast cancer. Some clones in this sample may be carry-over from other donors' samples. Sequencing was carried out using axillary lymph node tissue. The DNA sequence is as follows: TGTGCCAGCAGCTTAGCGGTGACAGGGAGAGGGGTAGAGACCCAGTACTTC. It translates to CASSLAVTGRGVETQYF.